The present entry profiles one T cell receptor (beta chain) with its context. The data were taken from a study of T cells in Graves' hyperthyroidism and ophthalmopathy. Across the whole study: Any treatment followed the collection of peripheral blood at initial diagnosis.

Investigators excluded patients with uncontrolled infection, other autoimmune disease, pregnancy or lactation. This sample holds PBMCs from about 10 ml fresh peripheral blood. TCR beta CDR3 regions were amplified from RNA. When the TCR CDR3 underwent first-round RT-PCR, the HTBI primer set was used. TCRdb itself ran the multiplex PCR reads through MiXCR, one entry per CDR3 protein. The sample has approximately 600,000 distinct CDR3 sequences; roughly 20% are singletons. Germline-derived CDR1 and CDR2 are SEHNR and FQNEAQ (reference sequence). The CDR3 contains 14 residues. V was clipped by 7 bases and J by 10 bases; unmatched bases: 8.

Sequenced: blood. The TCR comes from a man younger than 45 with Graves' ophthalmopathy. The J gene is TRBJ2-1, the V gene TRBV7-9; 12 nucleotides agree with TRBD2. CDR3 in amino acids: CASTGLAGPWEQFF. CDR3 sequence (DNA): TGTGCCAGCACCGGACTAGCGGGGCCATGGGAGCAGTTCTTC.